The 31 T cell receptor beta chains below come from one sample, sequenced in a study of human T cells and chemical hapten exposure. TCRdb re-called the RACE reads with MiXCR, one entry per CDR3 protein. The sample lists some 200,000 distinct CDR3 sequences, approximately 29% occurring once. Time point indicated: pre-sensitization, week 0. Treatment defined: therapeutic diphenylcyclopropenone sensitization with weekly scalp DPC. The material sequenced was whole blood, taken in connection with sensitization to the hapten diphenylcyclopropenone (DPC). These TCRs come from a woman in her 30s with alopecia areata. Some clones in this sample may be carry-over from other donors' samples.

V gene TRBV27 combines with J gene TRBJ2-5; D is possibly TRBD2 (6 bases). Trimming stripped 10 bases from V and 5 bases from J, with 14 bases between. Germline V gene lookup returns CDR1 MNHEY and CDR2 SMNVEV (reference sequence). This CDR3 is 12 amino acids long. In DNA form, the CDR3 reads TGTGCCACCTCCTCGGAGGGGGAGACCCAGTACTTC. This codes for CATSSEGETQYF.

The genes are TRBV6-2 or TRBV6-3 and TRBJ2-7; maybe TRBD2 (7 bases). CDR3 length: 16 amino acids. Germline CDR1 and CDR2: MNHEY and SVGEGT. The V end lost 6 bases, the J end lost 2 bases, and 20 bases lay between the germline ends. CDR3 sequence (DNA): TGTGCCAGCAGCGGCACAGGGAGGGGGAGCCCCTACGAGCAGTACTTC. It is translated as CASSGTGRGSPYEQYF.

A few counts support this clonotype. The chain links TRBV6-5 to TRBJ2-5; 7 nucleotides match TRBD1. This CDR3 contains 14 residues. From germline, CDR1 is MNHEY and CDR2 SVGAGI. V lost 5 bases, J lost 5 bases, and 8 bases stayed unmatched. CDR3 nucleotides: TGTGCCAGCAGTCAGAACAGGGGTGGCGAGACCCAGTACTTC. Encoded protein: CASSQNRGGETQYF.

This chain links TRBV27 with TRBJ1-1; perhaps TRBD1 as D (6 bases). The CDR3 sequence is 13 residues long. Per germline, CDR1 MNHEY and CDR2 SMNVEV (reference sequence). V was pared by 3 bases and J by 4 bases, with 9 bases between. The CDR3 is CASSFGGLTEAFF. DNA of the CDR3: TGTGCCAGCAGTTTTGGGGGCCTCACTGAAGCTTTCTTT.

This rearrangement joins TRBV5-1 to TRBJ2-7; 8 nucleotides agree with TRBD2. The CDR3 covers 14 residues. The V and J ends lost 8 bases and 4 bases, in that order; junction bases with no gene match: 11. CDR1 and CDR2 from the germline V gene are SGHRS and YFSETQ. For the CDR3, the DNA is TGCGCCAGTCAGAGAGCGAGCGGGGGTTACGAGCAGTACTTC. Encoded protein: CASQRASGGYEQYF.

This chain uses TRBV5-4 with TRBJ1-1; possible D gene TRBD1, 6 bases. The CDR3 consists of 15 residues. Germline CDR1 is SGHNT and CDR2 is YYREEE (reference sequence). V lost 0 bases and J lost 3, with 12 bases in between. The CDR3 nucleotides read TGTGCCAGCAGCTTGGGGGACATCTCAGACACTGAAGCTTTCTTT. It is translated as CASSLGDISDTEAFF.

This clonotype was counted only a few times. The chain uses TRBV29-1 and TRBJ2-7; D gene uncertain. V was pared by 7 bases and J by 7 bases, with 8 bases between. This CDR3 has 9 amino acids. The germline V gene encodes CDR1 SQVTM and CDR2 ANQGSEA. The CDR3 reads CSAWQEQYF. The CDR3 nucleotides are TGCAGCGCCTGGCAGGAGCAGTACTTC.

The rearrangement links TRBV7-6 to TRBJ2-1; 11 bases fit TRBD2. The junction had 5 bases not matched to a gene; V was cut back by 5 bases and J by 14 bases. This CDR3 is built from 12 residues. In germline, CDR1 is SGHVS, CDR2 FNYEAQ. This CDR3 reads CASSPLAGVEFF. Written as DNA, the CDR3 is TGTGCCAGCAGCCCACTAGCGGGAGTGGAGTTCTTC. The whole variable domain, remainder taken from reference TRBV7-6 and TRBJ2-1, is GAGVSQSPRYKVTKRGQDVALRCDPISGHVSLYWYRQALGQGPEFLTYFNYEAQQDKSGLPNDRFSAERPEGSISTLTIQRTEQRDSAMYRCASSPLAGVEFFGPGTRLTVL.

This clonotype was seen a few times. V is TRBV13 and J is TRBJ1-5; TRBD1 is a possible D gene (5 bases). Germline-derived CDR1 and CDR2 are PRHDT and FYEKMQ (reference sequence). The V end was cut by 0 bases, the J end by 3 bases, with 6 bases between. This CDR3 spans 14 amino acids. CDR3 loop: CASSLGGVNQPQHF. DNA of the CDR3: TGTGCCAGCAGCTTAGGAGGGGTCAATCAGCCCCAGCATTTT.

This clonotype was seen only a few times. The chain recombines TRBV5-1 with TRBJ1-2, with D possibly matching TRBD1 (6 bases). This CDR3 has 16 residues. Per the germline V gene, CDR1 is SGHRS and CDR2 is YFSETQ. Trimming removed 0 bases at V and 4 bases at J, with 16 bases between. The DNA of the CDR3 is TGCGCCAGCAGCTTGGAGGTAACGGACAGACGCTATGGCTACACCTTC. As protein: CASSLEVTDRRYGYTF.

This clonotype was seen only a few times. The V call is TRBV29-1, the J call TRBJ1-1, with D maybe TRBD1 (5 bases). The V gene's germline CDR1 is SQVTM and CDR2 ANQGSEA. CDR3 length: 12 residues. The germline V and J ends were trimmed by 4 bases and 6 bases, with 12 bases remaining between them. CDR3 sequence reads: CSVVGEFAEAFF. CDR3 in DNA: TGCAGCGTTGTAGGGGAATTTGCTGAAGCTTTCTTT.

This clonotype was seen a handful of times. The V and J genes are TRBV29-1 and TRBJ1-3; no definite D call. The CDR3 runs to 13 residues. CDR1 is SQVTM, CDR2 ANQGSEA, per germline. The V and J ends lost 5 bases and 0 bases respectively, with 8 bases between them. CDR3 coding DNA: TGCAGCGTTTCCGGGAGCTCTGGAAACACCATATATTTT. Its protein is CSVSGSSGNTIYF.

The chain combines TRBV27 with TRBJ2-2; the match to TRBD1 covers 9 bases. The V gene's germline CDR1 is MNHEY and CDR2 SMNVEV (reference sequence). CDR3 length equals 15 residues. Trimming at V came to 2 bases and at J to 6 bases, leaving 4 bases not matched to a gene. CDR3 in amino acids: CASSLGQGSAGELFF. The CDR3 DNA is TGTGCCAGCAGTTTAGGACAGGGGTCGGCCGGGGAGCTGTTTTTT.

This clonotype was observed a few times. The genes are TRBV7-3 and TRBJ2-2; D possibly corresponds to TRBD1 (6 bases). Germline V lookup: CDR1 SGHTA, CDR2 FQGTGA. The CDR3 is 15 residues long. Trimming stripped 1 base from V and 6 bases from J, with 12 bases between. The CDR3 sequence: CASSLMEGGAGELFF. The DNA of the CDR3 is TGTGCCAGCAGCTTAATGGAAGGGGGAGCCGGGGAGCTGTTTTTT.

The chain joins TRBV18 to TRBJ2-1; 10 nucleotides match TRBD1. Germline V gene lookup returns CDR1 KGHSH and CDR2 LQKENI. Trimming at V came to 3 bases and at J to 10 bases, leaving 9 bases not matched to a gene. CDR3 size: 15 residues. CDR3 loop: CASSPGQGTRSEQFF. Here the CDR3 DNA reads TGTGCCAGCTCACCGGGACAGGGGACCCGTTCCGAGCAGTTCTTC.

This clonotype has more than one count but fewer than ten. V usage is TRBV3-1 and J usage is TRBJ2-7; TRBD2 is a possible D gene (5 bases). This CDR3 has 12 amino acids. The V gene's germline CDR1 is LGHDT and CDR2 YNNKEL (reference sequence). V lost 1 base, J lost 5 bases, and 6 bases lay in between. Here the CDR3 DNA reads TGTGCCAGCAGCCAAGCCGGGGACGAGCAGTACTTC. Translating it yields CASSQAGDEQYF.

This clonotype was found a few times. The rearrangement joins TRBV7-9 to TRBJ2-1, with TRBD1 identical over 8 bases. In germline, CDR1 is SEHNR, CDR2 FQNEAQ (reference sequence). The CDR3 has 14 residues. V was pared by 7 bases and J by 7 bases, with 9 bases of the junction left unmatched. The CDR3 protein is CASNPQGAGNEQFF. CDR3 bases: TGTGCCAGCAACCCCCAGGGGGCAGGGAATGAGCAGTTCTTC.

J is TRBJ1-5 and V is TRBV6-6; D is possibly TRBD1 (6 bases). The V gene lost 7 bases and the J gene lost 5 bases, with 12 bases spanning the gap. This CDR3 comprises 13 residues. The germline gives CDR1 MNHNY, CDR2 SVGAGI (reference sequence). As DNA, the CDR3 is TGTGCCAGCACGTACCAGGGGCATCAGCCCCAGCATTTT. Encoded protein: CASTYQGHQPQHF.

This clonotype has only a few counts. The chain employs TRBV11-1 and TRBJ1-6; 7 bases line up with TRBD1. V shed 3 bases and J 8 bases; nucleotides not matched to a gene: 4. In germline, CDR1 is SGHAT, CDR2 FQDESV (reference sequence). The CDR3 extends over 14 amino acids. CDR3 nucleotide sequence: TGTGCCAGCAGCTTCGGTACAGGGGATTCACCCCTCCACTTT. This codes for CASSFGTGDSPLHF.

This clonotype came up many times. The CDR3 region has the DNA TGCAGCGTTGAAGTCTTCTCCAATGAGCAGTTCTTC. Its translation: CSVEVFSNEQFF. The chain has TRBV29-1 and TRBJ2-1, with no clear D. The CDR3 sequence is 12 residues long. V shed 1 base and J shed 6 bases, with 7 bases lying between them. Per germline, CDR1 SQVTM and CDR2 ANQGSEA.

This clonotype was counted only a few times. The chain links TRBV29-1 to TRBJ2-7; maybe TRBD2 (5 bases). The V gene's germline CDR1 is SQVTM and CDR2 ANQGSEA. This CDR3 has 12 amino acids. V gave up 0 bases and J gave up 4 bases, with 7 bases separating them. The DNA for the CDR3 is TGCAGCGTTGAAGATTCGGGGTACGAGCAGTACTTC. Protein product: CSVEDSGYEQYF.

This clonotype was seen more than once but under ten times. The rearrangement links TRBV3-1 to TRBJ1-1; D remains unclear. CDR1 and CDR2 from the germline V gene are LGHDT and YNNKEL (reference sequence). V lost 4 bases, J lost 4 bases, and 16 bases lay in between. The CDR3 runs to 15 residues. CDR3 DNA sequence: TGTGCCAGCAGCCGGGGAGGGAACGGCGGCACTGAAGCTTTCTTT. It encodes CASSRGGNGGTEAFF.

The gene calls are TRBV5-4 and TRBJ1-2, with no clear D. The germline V gene encodes CDR1 SGHNT and CDR2 YYREEE (reference sequence). This CDR3 is built from 14 residues. V was trimmed by 6 bases and J by 0 bases, leaving 12 bases between them. The CDR3 protein is CASTLWRANYGYTF. The CDR3 DNA reads TGTGCCAGCACCCTATGGAGAGCTAACTATGGCTACACCTTC.

CDR3 nucleotides: TGTGCCAGCAGCCAAGGAGCCTCAGATACGCAGTATTTT. Translation gives CASSQGASDTQYF. The genes are TRBV3-1 and TRBJ2-3, with unresolved D. This CDR3 is built from 13 residues. Looked up from germline, CDR1 is LGHDT and CDR2 is YNNKEL (reference sequence). V shed 1 base and J shed 4 bases, with 6 bases lying between them.

This clonotype showed up just a few times. The chain joins TRBV7-2 to TRBJ2-5; D remains ambiguous. There are 13 residues in the CDR3. In germline, CDR1 is SGHTA, CDR2 FQGNSA. The ends were cut back, 3 bases at V and 5 bases at J, with 10 bases in the middle. CDR3 in amino acids: CASSFGLEETQYF. DNA for the CDR3: TGTGCCAGCAGCTTCGGGCTCGAGGAGACCCAGTACTTC. Variable domain in full (rest from reference TRBV7-2 and TRBJ2-5): GAGVSQSPSNKVTEKGKDVELRCDPISGHTALYWYRQSLGQGLEFLIYFQGNSAPDKSGLPSDRFSAERTGGSVSTLTIQRTQQEDSAVYLCASSFGLEETQYFGPGTRLLVL.

This clonotype was seen only a few times. This chain links TRBV29-1 with TRBJ2-3, with D maybe TRBD1 (5 bases). V gave up 3 bases and J gave up 6 bases, with 13 bases separating them. CDR3 length equals 13 residues. CDR1 SQVTM and CDR2 ANQGSEA come from the germline V gene. The chain's CDR3 is CSVDQLAGDTQYF. DNA for the CDR3: TGCAGCGTTGATCAGTTAGCAGGGGATACGCAGTATTTT.

This chain links TRBV6-5 with TRBJ1-3; TRBD1 aligns across 7 bases. This CDR3 region has 15 residues. Germline-derived CDR1 and CDR2 are MNHEY and SVGAGI. J lost 0 bases, V lost 5 bases, and 4 bases had no gene match. CDR3 DNA: TGTGCCAGCAGTCCATCAGGGGGCTCTGGAAACACCATATATTTT. This sequence encodes CASSPSGGSGNTIYF.

In regard to this clonotype: At one of its ends the junction is not consistent with the germline gene, which may arise from a read error. This chain links TRBV2 with TRBJ2-1; D unclear. CDR1 is SNHLY, CDR2 FYNNEI, per germline. The CDR3 contains 13 residues. CDR3 coding DNA: TGTGCCAGCAGTTTAACTTTGAGCTCTAGATCGGTCTTC. Amino acid sequence: CASSLTLSSRSVF.

V and J are TRBV5-6 and TRBJ2-7; D not certain. CDR3 length equals 16 residues. Trimming removed 2 bases from V and 2 bases from J, with 17 bases in between. Germline V CDR1 and CDR2: SGHDT, YYEEEE. The DNA for the CDR3 is TGTGCCAGCAGCTTCATGCCGAGCCGAACAACCTACGAGCAGTACTTC. Protein sequence: CASSFMPSRTTYEQYF.

This chain connects TRBV27 to TRBJ1-2; tentatively, D is TRBD1 (6 bases). Germline lookup yields CDR1 MNHEY and CDR2 SMNVEV (reference sequence). This CDR3 spans 14 amino acids. Trimming removed 2 bases at V and 4 bases at J, with 11 bases between. CDR3: CASSLQPGAYGYTF. As DNA, the CDR3 is TGTGCCAGCAGTTTACAGCCAGGGGCCTATGGCTACACCTTC.

V gene TRBV20-1 combines with J gene TRBJ1-5, with 10 positions matching TRBD1. Trimming removed 2 bases from V and 11 bases from J; junction bases left unmatched: 3. The CDR3 has 12 amino acids. Germline V lookup: CDR1 DFQATT, CDR2 SNEGSKA (reference sequence). Written as DNA, the CDR3 is TGCAGTGCTAGAAAGGGACAGGGGACCCAGCATTTT. Translation gives CSARKGQGTQHF.